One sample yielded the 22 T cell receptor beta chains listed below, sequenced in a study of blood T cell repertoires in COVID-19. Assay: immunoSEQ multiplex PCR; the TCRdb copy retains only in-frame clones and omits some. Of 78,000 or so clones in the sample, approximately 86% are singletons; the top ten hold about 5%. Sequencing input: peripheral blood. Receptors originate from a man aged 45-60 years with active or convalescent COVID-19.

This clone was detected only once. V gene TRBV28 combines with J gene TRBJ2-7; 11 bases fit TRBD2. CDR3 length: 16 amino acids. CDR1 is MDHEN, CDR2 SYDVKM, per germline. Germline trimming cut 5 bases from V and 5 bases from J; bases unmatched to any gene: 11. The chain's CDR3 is CASSKISGGAFHEQYF. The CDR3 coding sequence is TGTGCCAGCAGTAAAATTAGCGGGGGGGCCTTCCACGAGCAGTACTTC.

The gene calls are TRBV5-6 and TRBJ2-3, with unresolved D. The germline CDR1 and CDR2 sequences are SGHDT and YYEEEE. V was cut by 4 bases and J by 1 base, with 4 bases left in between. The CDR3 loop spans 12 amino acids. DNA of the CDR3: TGTGCCAGCAGCATAGGCACAGATACGCAGTATTTT. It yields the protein CASSIGTDTQYF.

CDR3: CASSLTADREDEKLFF. In DNA form, the CDR3 reads TGTGCCAGCAGTTTAACGGCCGACAGGGAGGATGAAAAACTGTTTTTT. The rearrangement uses TRBV27 and TRBJ1-4; 7 positions agree with TRBD1. CDR3 size: 16 residues. In germline, CDR1 is MNHEY, CDR2 SMNVEV (reference sequence). J gave up 6 bases and V 2 bases, and 9 bases lay outside the gene matches.

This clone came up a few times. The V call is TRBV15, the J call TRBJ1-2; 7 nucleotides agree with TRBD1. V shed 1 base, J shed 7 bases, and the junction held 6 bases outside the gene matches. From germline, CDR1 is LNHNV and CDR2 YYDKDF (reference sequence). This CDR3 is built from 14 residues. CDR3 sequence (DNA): TGTGCCACCAGCAGAGTCGAGGGGACAGTTGGCTACACCTTC. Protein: CATSRVEGTVGYTF.

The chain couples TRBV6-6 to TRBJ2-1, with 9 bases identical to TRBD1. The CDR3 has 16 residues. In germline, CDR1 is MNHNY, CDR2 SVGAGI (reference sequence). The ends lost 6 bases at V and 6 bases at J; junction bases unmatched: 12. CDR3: CASRGTGSLGGNEQFF. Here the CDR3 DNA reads TGTGCCAGCAGGGGGACAGGGTCCTTGGGTGGCAATGAGCAGTTCTTC.

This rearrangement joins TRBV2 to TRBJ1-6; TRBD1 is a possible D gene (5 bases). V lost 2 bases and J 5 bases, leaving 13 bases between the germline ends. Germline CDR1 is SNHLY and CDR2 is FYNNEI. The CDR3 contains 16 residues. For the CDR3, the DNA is TGTGCCAGCAGTGAAAGTAGGACAATAAATAATTCACCCCTCCACTTT. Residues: CASSESRTINNSPLHF.

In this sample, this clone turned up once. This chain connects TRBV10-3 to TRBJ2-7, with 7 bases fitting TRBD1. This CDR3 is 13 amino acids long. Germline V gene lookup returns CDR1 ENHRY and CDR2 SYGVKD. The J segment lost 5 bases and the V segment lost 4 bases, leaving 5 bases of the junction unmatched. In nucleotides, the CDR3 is TGTGCCATCAGTGTTACAGGGGCTAACGAGCAGTACGTC. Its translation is CAISVTGANEQYV.

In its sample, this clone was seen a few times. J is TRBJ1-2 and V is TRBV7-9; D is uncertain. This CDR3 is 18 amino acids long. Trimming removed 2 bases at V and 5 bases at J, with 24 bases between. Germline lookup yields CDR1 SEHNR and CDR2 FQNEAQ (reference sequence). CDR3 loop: CASSLSPAGTNLEYGYTF. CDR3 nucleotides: TGTGCCAGCAGCTTAAGTCCGGCGGGAACCAACTTGGAGTATGGCTACACCTTC.

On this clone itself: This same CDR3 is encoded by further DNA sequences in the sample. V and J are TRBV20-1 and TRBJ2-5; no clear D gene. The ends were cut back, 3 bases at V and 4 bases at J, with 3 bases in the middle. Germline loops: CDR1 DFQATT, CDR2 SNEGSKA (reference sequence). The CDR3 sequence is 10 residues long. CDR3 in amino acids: CSARRETQYF. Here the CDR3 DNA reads TGCAGTGCTAGGCGAGAGACCCAGTACTTC.

The CDR3 sequence: CASSPPAGGYTEAFF. CDR3 coding DNA: TGTGCCAGCAGCCCCCCGGCAGGGGGCTACACTGAAGCTTTCTTT. The chain carries TRBV3-1 (or the pseudogene TRBV3-2) and TRBJ1-1; 8 bases line up with TRBD1. The CDR3 is 15 amino acids. CDR1 is LGHDT and CDR2 is YNNKEL in the germline V gene (reference sequence). The V gene end was trimmed by 4 bases and the J gene end by 3 bases; junction bases not matched to a gene: 7.

CDR3: CASSQQLVNQPQHF. For the CDR3, the DNA is TGTGCCAGCAGCCAACAACTAGTCAATCAGCCCCAGCATTTT. V gene TRBV3-1 (or the pseudogene TRBV3-2) combines with J gene TRBJ1-5; D unresolved. Germline V gene lookup returns CDR1 LGHDT and CDR2 YNNKEL (reference sequence). This CDR3 region has 14 residues. V lost 2 bases and J lost 3, with 8 bases in between.

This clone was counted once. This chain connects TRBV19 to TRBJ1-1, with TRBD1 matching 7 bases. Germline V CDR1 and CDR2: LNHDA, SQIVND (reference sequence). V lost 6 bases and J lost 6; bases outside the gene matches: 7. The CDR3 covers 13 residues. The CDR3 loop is CASRIQGRAEAFF. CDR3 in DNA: TGTGCCAGTAGAATACAGGGGAGGGCTGAAGCTTTCTTT.

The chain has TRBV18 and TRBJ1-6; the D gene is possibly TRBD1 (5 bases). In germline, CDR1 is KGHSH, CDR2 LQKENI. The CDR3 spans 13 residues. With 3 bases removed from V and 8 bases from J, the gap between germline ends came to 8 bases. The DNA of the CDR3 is TGTGCCAGCTCACCTATAGGGGATTCACCCCTCCACTTT. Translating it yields CASSPIGDSPLHF.

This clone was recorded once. The CDR3 reads CASSLGLGTGFAGELFF. The DNA of the CDR3 is TGCGCCAGCAGCTTGGGGCTCGGGACAGGGTTTGCCGGGGAGCTGTTTTTT. The chain joins TRBV5-1 to TRBJ2-2; the match to TRBD1 covers 9 bases. The CDR3 is 17 amino acids. V shed 0 bases, J shed 6 bases, and the junction held 9 bases outside the gene matches. Germline V gene data show CDR1 as SGHRS and CDR2 as YFSETQ.

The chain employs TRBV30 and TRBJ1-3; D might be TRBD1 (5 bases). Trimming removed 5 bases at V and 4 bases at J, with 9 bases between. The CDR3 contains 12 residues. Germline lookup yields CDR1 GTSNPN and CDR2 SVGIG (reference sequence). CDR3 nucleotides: TGTGCCTGGGGGGGACTGGGAAACACCATATATTTT. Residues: CAWGGLGNTIYF.

CDR3 coding DNA: TGTGCCAGCACTCTCCAGACTAGGCACCAAGAGACCCAGTACTTC. It is translated as CASTLQTRHQETQYF. The J gene is TRBJ2-5, the V gene TRBV5-8; tentative D call: TRBD2 (6 bases). Germline CDR1 SGHTS, CDR2 YDEGEE. V lost 6 bases to trimming and J lost 0 bases, with 15 bases between them. The CDR3 contains 15 residues.

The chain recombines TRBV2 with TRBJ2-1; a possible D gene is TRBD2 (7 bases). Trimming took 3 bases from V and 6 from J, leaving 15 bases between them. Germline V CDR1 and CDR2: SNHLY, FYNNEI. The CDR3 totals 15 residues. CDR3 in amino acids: CASSEGGRSSNEQFF. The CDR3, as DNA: TGTGCCAGCAGTGAGGGGGGGCGGTCAAGCAATGAGCAGTTCTTC.

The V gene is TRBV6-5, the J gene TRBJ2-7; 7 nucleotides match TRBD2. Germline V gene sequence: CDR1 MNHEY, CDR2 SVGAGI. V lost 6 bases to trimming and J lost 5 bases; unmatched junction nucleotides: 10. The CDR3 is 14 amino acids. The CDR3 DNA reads TGTGCCAGCAGCAAATTGTCGAGCGGGGACGAGCAGTACGTC. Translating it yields CASSKLSSGDEQYV.

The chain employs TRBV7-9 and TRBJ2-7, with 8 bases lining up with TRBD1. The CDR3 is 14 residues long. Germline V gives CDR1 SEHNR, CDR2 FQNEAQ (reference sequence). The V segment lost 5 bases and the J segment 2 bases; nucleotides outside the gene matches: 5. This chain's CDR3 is CASSRQGQTYEQYF. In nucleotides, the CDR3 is TGTGCCAGCAGCAGACAGGGGCAGACCTACGAGCAGTACTTC.

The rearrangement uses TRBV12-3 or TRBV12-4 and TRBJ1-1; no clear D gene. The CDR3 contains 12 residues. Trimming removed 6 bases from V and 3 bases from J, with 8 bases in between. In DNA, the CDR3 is TGTGCCAGCAGAGACAAATACACTGAAGCTTTCTTT. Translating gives CASRDKYTEAFF.

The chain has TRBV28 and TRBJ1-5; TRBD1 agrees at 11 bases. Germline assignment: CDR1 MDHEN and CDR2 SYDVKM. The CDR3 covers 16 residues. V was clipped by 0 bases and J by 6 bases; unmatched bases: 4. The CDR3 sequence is CASSLWGQGVSQPQHF. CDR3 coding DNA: TGTGCCAGCAGTTTATGGGGACAGGGGGTCAGTCAGCCCCAGCATTTT.

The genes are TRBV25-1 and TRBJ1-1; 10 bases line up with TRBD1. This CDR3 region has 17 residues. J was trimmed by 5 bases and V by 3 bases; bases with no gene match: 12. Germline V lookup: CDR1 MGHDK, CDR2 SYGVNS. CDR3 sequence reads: CASSDHRRQGAWTEAFF. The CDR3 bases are TGTGCCAGCAGTGACCACCGCCGACAGGGGGCATGGACTGAAGCTTTCTTT.